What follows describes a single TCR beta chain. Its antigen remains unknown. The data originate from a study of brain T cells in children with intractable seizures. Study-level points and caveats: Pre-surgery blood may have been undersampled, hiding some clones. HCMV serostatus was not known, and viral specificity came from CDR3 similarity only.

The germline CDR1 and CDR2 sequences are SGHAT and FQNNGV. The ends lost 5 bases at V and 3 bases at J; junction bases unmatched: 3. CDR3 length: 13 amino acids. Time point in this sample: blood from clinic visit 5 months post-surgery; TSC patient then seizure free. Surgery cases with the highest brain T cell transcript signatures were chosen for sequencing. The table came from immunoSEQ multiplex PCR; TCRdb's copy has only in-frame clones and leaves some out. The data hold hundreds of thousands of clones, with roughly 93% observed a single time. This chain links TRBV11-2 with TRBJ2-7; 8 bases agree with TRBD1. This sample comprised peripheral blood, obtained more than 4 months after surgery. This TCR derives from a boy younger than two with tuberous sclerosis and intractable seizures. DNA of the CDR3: TGTGCCAGCAGCCACGGGACAGGCTACGAGCAGTACTTC. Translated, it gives CASSHGTGYEQYF.